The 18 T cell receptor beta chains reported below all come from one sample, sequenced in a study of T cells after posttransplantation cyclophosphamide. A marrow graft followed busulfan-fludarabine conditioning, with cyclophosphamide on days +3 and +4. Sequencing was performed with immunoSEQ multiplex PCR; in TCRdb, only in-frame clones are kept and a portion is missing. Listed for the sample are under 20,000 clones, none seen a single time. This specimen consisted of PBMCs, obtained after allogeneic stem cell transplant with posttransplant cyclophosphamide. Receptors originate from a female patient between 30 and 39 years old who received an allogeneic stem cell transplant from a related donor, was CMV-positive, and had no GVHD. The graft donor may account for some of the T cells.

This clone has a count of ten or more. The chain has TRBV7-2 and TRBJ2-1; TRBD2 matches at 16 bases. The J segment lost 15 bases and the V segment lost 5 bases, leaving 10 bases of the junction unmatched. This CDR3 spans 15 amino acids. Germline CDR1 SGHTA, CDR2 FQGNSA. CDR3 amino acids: CASSPPGLAGGGTFF. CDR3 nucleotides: TGTGCCAGCAGCCCTCCGGGACTAGCGGGAGGGGGTACGTTCTTC.

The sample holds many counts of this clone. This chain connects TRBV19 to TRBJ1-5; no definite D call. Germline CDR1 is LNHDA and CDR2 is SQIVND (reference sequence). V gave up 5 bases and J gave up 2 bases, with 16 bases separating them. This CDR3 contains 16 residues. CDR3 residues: CASSEGGMTGNQPQHF. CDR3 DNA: TGTGCCAGTAGTGAGGGAGGGATGACGGGCAATCAGCCCCAGCATTTT.

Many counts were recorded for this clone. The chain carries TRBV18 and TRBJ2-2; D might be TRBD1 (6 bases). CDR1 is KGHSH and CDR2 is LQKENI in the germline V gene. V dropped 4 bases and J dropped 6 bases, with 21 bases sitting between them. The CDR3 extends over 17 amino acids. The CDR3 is CASSQSTDRSFAGELFF. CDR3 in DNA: TGTGCCAGCTCACAATCAACGGACAGAAGTTTCGCCGGGGAGCTGTTTTTT.

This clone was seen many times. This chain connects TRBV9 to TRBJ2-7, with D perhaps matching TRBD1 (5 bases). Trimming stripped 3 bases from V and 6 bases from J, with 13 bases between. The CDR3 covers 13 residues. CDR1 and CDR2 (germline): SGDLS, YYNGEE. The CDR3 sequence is CASSEGQGPEQYF. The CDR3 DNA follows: TGTGCCAGCAGCGAGGGGCAGGGCCCCGAGCAGTACTTC.

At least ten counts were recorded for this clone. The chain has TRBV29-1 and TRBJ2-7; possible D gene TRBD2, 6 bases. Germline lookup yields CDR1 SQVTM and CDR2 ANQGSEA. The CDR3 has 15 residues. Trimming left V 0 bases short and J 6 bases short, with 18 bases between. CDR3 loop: CSVEDGPIVGSEQYF. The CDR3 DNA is TGCAGCGTTGAAGATGGGCCTATTGTCGGGAGCGAGCAGTACTTC.

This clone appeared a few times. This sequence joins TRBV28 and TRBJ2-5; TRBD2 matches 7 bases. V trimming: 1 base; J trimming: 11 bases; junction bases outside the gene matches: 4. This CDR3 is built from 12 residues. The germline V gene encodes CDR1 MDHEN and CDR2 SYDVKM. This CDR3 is CASSLSGREQYF. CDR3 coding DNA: TGTGCCAGCAGTTTATCAGGGAGGGAGCAGTACTTC.

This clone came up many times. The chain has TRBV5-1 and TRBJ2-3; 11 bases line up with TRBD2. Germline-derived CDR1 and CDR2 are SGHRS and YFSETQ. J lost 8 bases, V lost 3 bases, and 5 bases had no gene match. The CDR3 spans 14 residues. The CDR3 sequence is CASSSTSGDTTQYF. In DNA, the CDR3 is TGCGCCAGCAGCTCGACTAGCGGGGATACTACGCAGTATTTT.

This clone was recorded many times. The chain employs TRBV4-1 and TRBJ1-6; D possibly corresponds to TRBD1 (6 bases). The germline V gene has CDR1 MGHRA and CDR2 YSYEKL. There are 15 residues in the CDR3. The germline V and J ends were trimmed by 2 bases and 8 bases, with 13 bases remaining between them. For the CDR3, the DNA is TGCGCCAGCAGCCAATACAGGGAACGGGATTCACCCCTCCACTTT. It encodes CASSQYRERDSPLHF.

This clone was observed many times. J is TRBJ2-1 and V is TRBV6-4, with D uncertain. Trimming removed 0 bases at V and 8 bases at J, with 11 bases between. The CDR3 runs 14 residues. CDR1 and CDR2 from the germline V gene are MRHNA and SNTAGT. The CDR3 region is CASSDSPSEDEQFF. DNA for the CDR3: TGTGCCAGCAGTGACTCGCCTAGTGAGGATGAGCAGTTCTTC.

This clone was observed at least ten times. Here the CDR3 reads CASSIGAGRTYEQYF. DNA for the CDR3: TGTGCCAGTAGTATAGGGGCAGGCCGAACCTACGAGCAGTACTTC. The rearrangement links TRBV19 to TRBJ2-7; the D is unclear. V lost 1 base to trimming and J lost 2 bases, with 12 bases between them. The CDR3 runs 15 residues. CDR1 LNHDA and CDR2 SQIVND come from the germline V gene (reference sequence). Full variable domain (rest looked up from reference TRBV19 and TRBJ2-7): DGGITQSPKYLFRKEGQNVTLSCEQNLNHDAMYWYRQDPGQGLRLIYYSQIVNDFQKGDIAEGYSVSREKKESFPLTVTSAQKNPTAFYLCASSIGAGRTYEQYFGPGTRLTVT.

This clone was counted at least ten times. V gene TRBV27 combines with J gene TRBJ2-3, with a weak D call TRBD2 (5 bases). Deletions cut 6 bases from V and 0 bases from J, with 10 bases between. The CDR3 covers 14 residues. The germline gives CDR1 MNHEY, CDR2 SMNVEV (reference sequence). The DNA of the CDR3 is TGTGCCAGCAGACTAGATTTGAGCACAGATACGCAGTATTTT. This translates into CASRLDLSTDTQYF.

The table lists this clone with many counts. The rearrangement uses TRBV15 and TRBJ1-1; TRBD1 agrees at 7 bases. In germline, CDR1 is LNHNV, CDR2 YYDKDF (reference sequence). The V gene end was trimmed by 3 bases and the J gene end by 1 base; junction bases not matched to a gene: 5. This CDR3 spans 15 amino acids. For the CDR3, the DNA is TGTGCCACCAGCAGTAGGGACAGCAGGAACACTGAAGCTTTCTTT. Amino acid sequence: CATSSRDSRNTEAFF.

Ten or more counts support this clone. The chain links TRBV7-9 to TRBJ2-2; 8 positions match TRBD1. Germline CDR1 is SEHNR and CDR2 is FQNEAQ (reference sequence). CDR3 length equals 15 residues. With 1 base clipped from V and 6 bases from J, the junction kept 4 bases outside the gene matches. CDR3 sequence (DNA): TGTGCCAGCAGCTTAGGACAGGGGCTTCCCGGGGAGCTGTTTTTT. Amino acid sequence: CASSLGQGLPGELFF.

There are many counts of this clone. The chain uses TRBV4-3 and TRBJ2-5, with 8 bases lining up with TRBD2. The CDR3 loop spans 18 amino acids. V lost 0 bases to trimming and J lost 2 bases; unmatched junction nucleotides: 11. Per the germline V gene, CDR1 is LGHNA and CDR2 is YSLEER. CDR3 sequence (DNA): TGCGCCAGCAGCCAAGACGAAGCGGGAGAGGGTAGGCAAGAGACCCAGTACTTC. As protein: CASSQDEAGEGRQETQYF.

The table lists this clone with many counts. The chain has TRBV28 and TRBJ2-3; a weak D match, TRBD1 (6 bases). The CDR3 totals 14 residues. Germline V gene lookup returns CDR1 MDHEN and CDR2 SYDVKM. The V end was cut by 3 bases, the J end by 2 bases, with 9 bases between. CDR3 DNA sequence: TGTGCCAGCAGTTTGGGGGCGTCCACAGATACGCAGTATTTT. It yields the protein CASSLGASTDTQYF.

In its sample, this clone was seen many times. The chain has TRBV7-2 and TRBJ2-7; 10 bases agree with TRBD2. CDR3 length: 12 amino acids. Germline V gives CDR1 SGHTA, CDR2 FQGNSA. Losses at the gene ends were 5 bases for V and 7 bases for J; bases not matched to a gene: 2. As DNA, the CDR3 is TGTGCCAGCAGCACTAGCGGGGTGGAGCAGTACTTC. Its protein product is CASSTSGVEQYF.

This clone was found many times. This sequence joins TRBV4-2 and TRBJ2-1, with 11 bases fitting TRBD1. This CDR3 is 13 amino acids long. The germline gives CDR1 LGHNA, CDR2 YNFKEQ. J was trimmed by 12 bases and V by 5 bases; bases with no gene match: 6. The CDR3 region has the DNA TGTGCCAGCAGCTGGACAGGGGGCTCGCGGCAGTTCTTC. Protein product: CASSWTGGSRQFF.

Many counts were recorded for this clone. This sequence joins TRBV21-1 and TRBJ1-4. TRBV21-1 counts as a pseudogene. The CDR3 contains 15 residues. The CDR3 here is CASSKREGMREKLFF. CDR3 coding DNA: TGTGCCAGCAGCAAAAGGGAGGGAATGAGGGAAAAACTGTTTTTT.